This T cell receptor (beta chain) was sequenced in a study of T cell repertoires in cytomegalovirus infection. Germline assignment: CDR1 SGHTA and CDR2 FQGNSA. The CDR3 is 13 residues long. Trimming left V 2 bases short and J 5 bases short, with 7 bases between. From the reads, TCRdb called clonotypes with MiXCR, one entry per CDR3 protein. The sample carries about 210,000 distinct CDR3 sequences, 6% to 8% recorded once. This clonotype occurred many times. The chain uses TRBV7-2 and TRBJ2-1; D unresolved. The clonotype originates from a human donor in good health (CMV status not recorded). Some clones in this sample may be carry-over from other donors' samples. Sequenced sample: PBMCs. The CDR3 sequence: CASSLRVDNEQFF. In DNA form, the CDR3 reads TGTGCCAGCAGCTTAAGGGTAGACAATGAGCAGTTCTTC.